The source of this TCR beta chain is a study of control samples from healthy donors and cancer patients. The CDR3 extends over 15 amino acids. Trimming cost V 8 bases and J 0 bases, with 16 bases left between them. Looked up from germline, CDR1 is LGHDT and CDR2 is YNNKEL (reference sequence). Sequencing used immunoSEQ multiplex PCR; TCRdb keeps in-frame clones, though not all of them. The table records about 270,000 clones, roughly 82% of them present only once. The TCR originated in a woman in her fifties or sixties with lung cancer. The chain has TRBV3-1 (or the pseudogene TRBV3-2) and TRBJ1-1, with a weak D call TRBD1 (5 bases). The sequenced sample was PBMCs. The CDR3 sequence is CASSTAGVMNTEAFF. As DNA, the CDR3 is TGTGCCAGCTCCACGGCGGGGGTAATGAACACTGAAGCTTTCTTT.